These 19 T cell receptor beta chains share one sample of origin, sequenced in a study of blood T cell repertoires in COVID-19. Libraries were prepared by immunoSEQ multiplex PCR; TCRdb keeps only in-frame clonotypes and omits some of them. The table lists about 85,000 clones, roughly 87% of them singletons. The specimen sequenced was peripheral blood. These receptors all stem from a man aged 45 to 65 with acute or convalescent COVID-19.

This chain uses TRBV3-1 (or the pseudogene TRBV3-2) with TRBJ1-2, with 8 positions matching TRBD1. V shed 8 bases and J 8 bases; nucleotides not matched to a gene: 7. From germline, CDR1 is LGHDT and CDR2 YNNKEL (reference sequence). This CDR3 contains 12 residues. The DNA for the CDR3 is TGTGCCAGCCACTCGACAGGGGTGGGCTACACCTTC. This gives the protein CASHSTGVGYTF.

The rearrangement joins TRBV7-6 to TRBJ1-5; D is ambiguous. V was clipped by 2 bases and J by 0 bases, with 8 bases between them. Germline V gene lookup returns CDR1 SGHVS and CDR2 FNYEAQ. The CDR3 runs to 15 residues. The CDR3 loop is CASSLRDYSNQPQHF. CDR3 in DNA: TGTGCCAGCAGCTTACGGGATTATAGCAATCAGCCCCAGCATTTT. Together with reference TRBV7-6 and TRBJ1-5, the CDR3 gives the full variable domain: GAGVSQSPRYKVTKRGQDVALRCDPISGHVSLYWYRQALGQGPEFLTYFNYEAQQDKSGLPNDRFSAERPEGSISTLTIQRTEQRDSAMYRCASSLRDYSNQPQHFGDGTRLSIL.

As DNA, the CDR3 is TGTGCCAGCAACGGAATAGGGGGCTACGAGCAGTACTTC. Translation gives CASNGIGGYEQYF. The chain employs TRBV2 and TRBJ2-7; the D gene is possibly TRBD1 (6 bases). Germline CDR1 and CDR2: SNHLY and FYNNEI. V was shortened by 7 bases and J by 3 bases, with 13 bases between the two germline ends. There are 13 residues in the CDR3.

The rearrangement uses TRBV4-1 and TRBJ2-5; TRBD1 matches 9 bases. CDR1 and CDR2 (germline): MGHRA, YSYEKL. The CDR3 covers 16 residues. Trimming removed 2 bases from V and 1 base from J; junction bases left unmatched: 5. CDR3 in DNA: TGCGCCAGCAGCCAACCGGGACAGGGACTCCAAGAGACCCAGTACTTC. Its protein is CASSQPGQGLQETQYF.

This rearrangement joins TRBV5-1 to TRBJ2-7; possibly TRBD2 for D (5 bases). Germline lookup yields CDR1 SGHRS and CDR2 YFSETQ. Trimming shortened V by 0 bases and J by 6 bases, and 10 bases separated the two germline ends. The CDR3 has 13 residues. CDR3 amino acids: CASSLAASSEQYF. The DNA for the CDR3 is TGCGCCAGCAGCTTGGCGGCTAGCTCCGAGCAGTACTTC.

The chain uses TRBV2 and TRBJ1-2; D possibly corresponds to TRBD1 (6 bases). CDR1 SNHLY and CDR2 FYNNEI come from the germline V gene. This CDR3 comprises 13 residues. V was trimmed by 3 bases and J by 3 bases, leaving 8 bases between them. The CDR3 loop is CASSEDSDYGYTF. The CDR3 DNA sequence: TGTGCCAGCAGTGAGGACAGTGACTATGGCTACACCTTC.

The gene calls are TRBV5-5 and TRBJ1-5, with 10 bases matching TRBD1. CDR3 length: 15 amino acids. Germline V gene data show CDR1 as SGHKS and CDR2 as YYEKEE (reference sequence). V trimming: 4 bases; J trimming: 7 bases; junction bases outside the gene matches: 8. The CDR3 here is CASSPDRGRGQPQHF. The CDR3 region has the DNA TGTGCCAGCAGCCCCGACAGGGGGCGAGGACAGCCCCAGCATTTT.

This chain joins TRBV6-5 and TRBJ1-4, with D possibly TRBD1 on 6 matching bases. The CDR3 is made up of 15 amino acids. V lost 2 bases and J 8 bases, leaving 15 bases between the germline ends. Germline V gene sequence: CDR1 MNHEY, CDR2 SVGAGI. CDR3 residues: CASSYDRSRGEKLFF. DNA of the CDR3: TGTGCCAGCAGTTACGACAGGTCCAGGGGCGAAAAACTGTTTTTT.

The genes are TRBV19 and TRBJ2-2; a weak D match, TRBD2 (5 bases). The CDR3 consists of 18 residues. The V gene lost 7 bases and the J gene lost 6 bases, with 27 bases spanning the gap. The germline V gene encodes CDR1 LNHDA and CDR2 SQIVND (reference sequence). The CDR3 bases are TGTGCCAGTACACCTGAGGAGGCCCGGTTTGATCAGGCCGGGGAGCTGTTTTTT. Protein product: CASTPEEARFDQAGELFF.

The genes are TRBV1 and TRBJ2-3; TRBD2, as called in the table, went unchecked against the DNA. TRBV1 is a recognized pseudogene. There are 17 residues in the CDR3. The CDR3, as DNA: TGCACCAGCAGCCATCTAGCGGGGGGGCGGGGTATAGATACGCAGTATTTT. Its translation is CTSSHLAGGRGIDTQYF.

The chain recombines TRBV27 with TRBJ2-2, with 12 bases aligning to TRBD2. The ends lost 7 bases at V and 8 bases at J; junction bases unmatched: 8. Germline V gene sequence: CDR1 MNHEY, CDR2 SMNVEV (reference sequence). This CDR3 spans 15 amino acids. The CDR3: CASMWLAGGPGELFF. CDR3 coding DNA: TGTGCCAGCATGTGGCTAGCGGGGGGGCCAGGGGAGCTGTTTTTT.

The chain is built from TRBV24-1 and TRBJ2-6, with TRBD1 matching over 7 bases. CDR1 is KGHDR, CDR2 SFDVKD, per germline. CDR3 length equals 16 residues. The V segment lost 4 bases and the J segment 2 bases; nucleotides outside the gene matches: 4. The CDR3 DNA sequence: TGTGCCACCAGTGACACCGGGACAGCTGGGGCCAACGTCCTGACTTTC. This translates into CATSDTGTAGANVLTF.

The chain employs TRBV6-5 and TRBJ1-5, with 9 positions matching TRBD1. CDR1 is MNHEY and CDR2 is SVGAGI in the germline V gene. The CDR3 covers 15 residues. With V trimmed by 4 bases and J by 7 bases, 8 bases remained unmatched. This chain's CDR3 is CASSSRQGGDQPQHF. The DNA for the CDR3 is TGTGCCAGCAGTTCCCGACAGGGGGGAGACCAGCCCCAGCATTTT.

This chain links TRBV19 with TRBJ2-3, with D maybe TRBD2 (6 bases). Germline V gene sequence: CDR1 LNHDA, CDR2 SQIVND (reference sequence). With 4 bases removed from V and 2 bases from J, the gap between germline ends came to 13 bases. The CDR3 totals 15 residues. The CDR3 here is CASSTGDFTTDTQYF. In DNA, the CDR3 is TGTGCCAGTAGTACGGGGGACTTTACCACAGATACGCAGTATTTT.

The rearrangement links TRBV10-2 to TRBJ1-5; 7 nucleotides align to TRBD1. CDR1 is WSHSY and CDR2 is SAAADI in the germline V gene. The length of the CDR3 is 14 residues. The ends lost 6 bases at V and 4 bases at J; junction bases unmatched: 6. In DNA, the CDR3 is TGCGCCAGCAGACAACAGGGGAATAATCAGCCCCAGCATTTT. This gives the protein CASRQQGNNQPQHF.

The CDR3 region is CASSLSGMNTGELFF. The CDR3 region has the DNA TGTGCCAGCAGCTTATCGGGGATGAACACCGGGGAGCTGTTTTTT. The V gene is TRBV7-6, the J gene TRBJ2-2; tentatively, D is TRBD2 (5 bases). Germline values: CDR1 SGHVS, CDR2 FNYEAQ. The CDR3 has 15 residues. V dropped 2 bases and J dropped 1 base, with 8 bases sitting between them.

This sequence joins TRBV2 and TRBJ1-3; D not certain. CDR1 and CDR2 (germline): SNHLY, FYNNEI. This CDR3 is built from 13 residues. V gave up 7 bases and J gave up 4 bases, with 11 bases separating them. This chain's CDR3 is CASMGSRGNTIYF. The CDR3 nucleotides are TGTGCCAGCATGGGCAGCCGAGGAAACACCATATATTTT.

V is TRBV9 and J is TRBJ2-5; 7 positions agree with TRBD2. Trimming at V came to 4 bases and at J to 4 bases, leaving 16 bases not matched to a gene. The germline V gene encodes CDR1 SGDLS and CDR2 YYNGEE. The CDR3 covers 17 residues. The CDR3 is CASSRNQGWEGLETQYF. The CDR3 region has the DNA TGTGCCAGCAGCCGAAACCAGGGTTGGGAGGGCCTAGAGACCCAGTACTTC.

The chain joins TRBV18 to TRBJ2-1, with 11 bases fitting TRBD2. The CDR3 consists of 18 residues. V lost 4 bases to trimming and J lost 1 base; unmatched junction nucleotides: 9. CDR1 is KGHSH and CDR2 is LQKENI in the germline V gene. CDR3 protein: CASSQPGLAGQSYNEQFF. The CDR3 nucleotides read TGTGCCAGCTCACAGCCAGGACTAGCGGGTCAATCCTACAATGAGCAGTTCTTC.